A single sample is the source of the 8 T cell receptor beta chains below, sequenced in a study of shared T cell receptors in the human thymus. The assay was immunoSEQ multiplex PCR, and TCRdb's table has in-frame clones only and misses some. This table holds hundreds of thousands of clones, roughly 94% found once. Specimen: thymocytes. These receptors originate from a human donor.

V and J are TRBV15 and TRBJ1-4; D might be TRBD1 (5 bases). Germline V CDR1 and CDR2: LNHNV, YYDKDF (reference sequence). CDR3 length: 16 residues. V was clipped by 5 bases and J by 0 bases, with 13 bases between them. CDR3 amino acids: CATSGVTRATNEKLFF. CDR3 DNA sequence: TGTGCCACCAGCGGTGTGACCAGGGCAACTAATGAAAAACTGTTTTTT.

The chain uses TRBV9 and TRBJ1-4; weak D call: TRBD1 (5 bases). From germline, CDR1 is SGDLS and CDR2 YYNGEE. V was shortened by 6 bases and J by 2 bases, with 23 bases between the two germline ends. The CDR3 sequence is 18 residues long. DNA of the CDR3: TGTGCCAGCACCCAAATTCGGCAGGGTCGACTGACTAATGAAAAACTGTTTTTT. Translated: CASTQIRQGRLTNEKLFF.

The chain joins TRBV14 to TRBJ2-7, with D possibly being TRBD1 (7 bases). V was pared by 4 bases and J by 7 bases, with 17 bases between. CDR1 and CDR2 (germline): SGHDN, FVKESK. The CDR3 is 14 amino acids. CDR3 nucleotide sequence: TGTGCCAGCAGCCTGCTGGAGGGGGCGGAGGAGCAGTACTTC. It encodes CASSLLEGAEEQYF.

V is TRBV7-2 and J is TRBJ2-4, with a possible D match to TRBD1 (6 bases). This CDR3 region has 16 residues. Trimming removed 4 bases from V and 0 bases from J, with 13 bases in between. From germline, CDR1 is SGHTA and CDR2 FQGNSA. The CDR3 sequence is CASSSYRAKAKNIQYF. The DNA for the CDR3 is TGTGCCAGCAGCTCTTACAGGGCAAAAGCCAAAAACATTCAGTACTTC.

CDR3 residues: CASSQDLRTSGSCTDTQYF. CDR3 nucleotide sequence: TGCGCCAGCAGCCAAGATTTGAGGACTAGCGGATCTTGCACAGATACGCAGTATTTT. The V gene is TRBV4-3, the J gene TRBJ2-3; 10 nucleotides align to TRBD2. V shed 0 bases, J shed 1 base, and the junction held 10 bases outside the gene matches. The CDR3 totals 19 residues. The germline V gene has CDR1 LGHNA and CDR2 YSLEER.

This chain uses TRBV19 with TRBJ2-7; 15 nucleotides line up with TRBD2. Germline V gene lookup returns CDR1 LNHDA and CDR2 SQIVND (reference sequence). The CDR3 runs to 17 residues. V was clipped by 6 bases and J by 3 bases; unmatched bases: 9. For the CDR3, the DNA is TGTGCCAGTAGCCGGGGGACTAGCGGGAGGTTGGGCTACGAGCAGTACTTC. Translated, it gives CASSRGTSGRLGYEQYF.

The J gene is TRBJ2-1, the V gene TRBV27; D is unresolved. This CDR3 is 9 amino acids long. From germline, CDR1 is MNHEY and CDR2 SMNVEV (reference sequence). V was clipped by 7 bases and J by 8 bases, with 3 bases between them. CDR3 sequence reads: CASTYEQFF. CDR3 nucleotides: TGTGCCAGCACGTATGAGCAGTTCTTC.

The chain joins TRBV5-4 to TRBJ1-1, with TRBD1 matching 10 bases. Germline CDR1 SGHNT, CDR2 YYREEE (reference sequence). The CDR3 runs to 15 residues. V lost 4 bases and J lost 4; bases outside the gene matches: 7. This CDR3 reads CASSPQGQGSTEAFF. CDR3 nucleotides: TGTGCCAGCAGCCCTCAGGGACAGGGGAGCACTGAAGCTTTCTTT.